These 32 T cell receptor beta chains share one sample of origin, sequenced in a study of blood T cells in healthy people across ages. Combining a sample-barcoded 5' primer with a J-beta primer mix, a second PCR ran for 7 to 11 cycles. TCRdb fed the 5' RACE reads into MiXCR, producing one record per CDR3 protein. The table has about 830,000 distinct CDR3 sequences, roughly 64% seen once. The specimen sequenced was blood. All receptors derive from a man between 25 and 39 years old in good health.

This chain links TRBV7-3 with TRBJ2-3, with a weak D call TRBD1 (5 bases). The germline V gene encodes CDR1 SGHTA and CDR2 FQGTGA. The CDR3 contains 14 residues. V was shortened by 5 bases and J by 2 bases, with 11 bases between the two germline ends. CDR3 amino acids: CASSPGQPTDTQYF. CDR3 nucleotide sequence: TGTGCCAGCAGCCCAGGGCAGCCCACAGATACGCAGTATTTT.

This clonotype occurred a few times. The chain has TRBV4-3 and TRBJ2-1, with TRBD2 identical over 14 bases. This CDR3 has 18 amino acids. V was clipped by 2 bases and J by 8 bases; unmatched bases: 11. Germline V gene lookup returns CDR1 LGHNA and CDR2 YSLEER. The CDR3 region is CASSQHIRLAGGPYEQFF. In DNA form, the CDR3 reads TGCGCCAGCAGCCAACATATAAGACTAGCGGGAGGGCCATATGAGCAGTTCTTC.

V is TRBV19 and J is TRBJ1-4; 8 bases fit TRBD1. CDR3 size: 15 residues. V dropped 6 bases and J dropped 3; count of bases not matched to a gene: 6. Germline V gene data show CDR1 as LNHDA and CDR2 as SQIVND (reference sequence). CDR3 DNA sequence: TGTGCCAGTAGGGACAGGGTCTCGGCTAATGAAAAACTGTTTTTT. This gives the protein CASRDRVSANEKLFF.

This sequence joins TRBV12-3 or TRBV12-4 and TRBJ2-7; D is possibly TRBD1 or TRBD2 (5 bases each). The CDR3 is 12 amino acids. Trimming cost V 5 bases and J 10 bases, with 15 bases left between them. The CDR3 nucleotides read TGTGCCAGCAGTCGAGGCTACGGGGCTCAGTACTTC. It specifies CASSRGYGAQYF.

V gene TRBV29-1 combines with J gene TRBJ2-1; D remains ambiguous. This CDR3 is built from 10 residues. The germline V gene has CDR1 SQVTM and CDR2 ANQGSEA. With 4 bases removed from V and 12 bases from J, the gap between germline ends came to 10 bases. As DNA, the CDR3 is TGCAGCGTTGGTGAAGTTGTGCAGTTCTTC. As protein: CSVGEVVQFF.

There are a few counts of this clonotype. CDR3 loop: CASSYGETGELFF. In DNA form, the CDR3 reads TGTGCCAGCAGTTACGGGGAAACCGGGGAGCTGTTTTTT. The chain joins TRBV6-2 or TRBV6-3 to TRBJ2-2, with D unresolved. The CDR3 has 13 residues. The germline CDR1 and CDR2 sequences are MNHEY and SVGEGT. V lost 2 bases and J lost 5, with 6 bases in between.

The chain uses TRBV20-1 and TRBJ2-7; D tentatively fits TRBD1 or TRBD2 (5 bases each). Trimming pared 3 bases from V and 6 bases from J, leaving 18 bases between. Germline V gene data show CDR1 as DFQATT and CDR2 as SNEGSKA (reference sequence). The CDR3 length is 14 residues. DNA of the CDR3: TGCAGTGCTAGCTTACCGGGACGGGGCCTCGAGCAGTACTTC. Translated, it gives CSASLPGRGLEQYF.

This clonotype was seen once. The chain is built from TRBV11-1 and TRBJ2-7; D is unclear. Per the germline V gene, CDR1 is SGHAT and CDR2 is FQDESV (reference sequence). The CDR3 totals 15 residues. V dropped 2 bases and J dropped 5 bases, with 16 bases sitting between them. The CDR3 protein is CASSLPRGRSNEQYF. Here the CDR3 DNA reads TGTGCCAGCAGCTTACCTCGAGGCCGCAGTAACGAGCAGTACTTC.

The chain uses TRBV5-1 and TRBJ1-5; D unresolved. The CDR3 sequence is 15 residues long. Per germline, CDR1 SGHRS and CDR2 YFSETQ. Trimming cost V 0 bases and J 2 bases, with 9 bases left between them. The chain's CDR3 is CASSLGLDGNQPQHF. The DNA for the CDR3 is TGCGCCAGCAGCTTGGGTCTCGATGGCAATCAGCCCCAGCATTTT.

V gene TRBV3-1 combines with J gene TRBJ2-2; D is undetermined. Trimming stripped 1 base from V and 5 bases from J, with 5 bases between. This CDR3 is 13 amino acids long. The germline CDR1 and CDR2 sequences are LGHDT and YNNKEL (reference sequence). CDR3 loop: CASSQAATGELFF. In nucleotides, the CDR3 is TGTGCCAGCAGCCAAGCGGCTACCGGGGAGCTGTTTTTT.

The rearrangement links TRBV4-2 to TRBJ1-2, with a tentative D call TRBD1 (5 bases). This CDR3 contains 11 residues. The germline V and J ends were trimmed by 6 bases and 7 bases, with 9 bases remaining between them. CDR1 is LGHNA, CDR2 YNFKEQ, per germline. Here the CDR3 DNA reads TGTGCCAGCAGAGAGGGGAGTGGCTACACCTTC. It is translated as CASREGSGYTF.

For this clonotype: A junction end diverges from the germline sequence, so it may reflect a read error. This chain uses TRBV7-2 with TRBJ2-5; D may be TRBD2 (6 bases). The CDR3 covers 13 residues. From germline, CDR1 is SGHTA and CDR2 FQGNSA. The CDR3 protein is CASNRGYKETRYF. CDR3 nucleotides: TGTGCCAGCAATCGGGGGTACAAAGAGACCCGGTACTTC.

The J gene is TRBJ2-1, the V gene TRBV28, with 8 bases that match TRBD2. The V gene's germline CDR1 is MDHEN and CDR2 SYDVKM. V was pared by 4 bases and J by 5 bases, with 7 bases of the junction left unmatched. The CDR3 consists of 15 residues. CDR3 in amino acids: CASSSLGLAHNEQFF. For the CDR3, the DNA is TGTGCCAGCAGTTCCTTAGGACTAGCTCACAATGAGCAGTTCTTC.

The rearrangement links TRBV7-9 to TRBJ2-7; tentatively, D is TRBD2 (6 bases). The CDR3 is 16 residues long. Germline V lookup: CDR1 SEHNR, CDR2 FQNEAQ (reference sequence). Trimming removed 4 bases from V and 7 bases from J, with 23 bases in between. The CDR3: CASSSRGTSGGGEQYF. The CDR3, as DNA: TGTGCCAGCAGCTCCAGAGGGACTTCTGGGGGTGGAGAGCAGTACTTC.

The V and J genes are TRBV6-1 and TRBJ2-5; D unresolved. The germline V gene has CDR1 MNHNS and CDR2 SASEGT. V was cut by 2 bases and J by 1 base, with 5 bases left in between. The CDR3 has 13 amino acids. The CDR3 sequence is CASSEHLQETQYF. CDR3 coding DNA: TGTGCCAGCAGTGAACACCTCCAAGAGACCCAGTACTTC.

This clonotype was detected a few times. The CDR3 loop is CSARSFDRGTDTQYF. CDR3 nucleotide sequence: TGCAGTGCTAGATCCTTCGACAGGGGAACAGATACGCAGTATTTT. The genes are TRBV20-1 and TRBJ2-3; 8 bases map to TRBD1. CDR1 is DFQATT and CDR2 is SNEGSKA in the germline V gene (reference sequence). Trimming cost V 2 bases and J 3 bases; bases outside gene matches: 7. The CDR3 runs to 15 residues.

The V call is TRBV12-5, the J call TRBJ2-7, with TRBD1 matching over 7 bases. V was clipped by 2 bases and J by 3 bases; unmatched bases: 7. Germline V gene data show CDR1 as LGHNT and CDR2 as FRNRAP. The CDR3 is 15 amino acids. The CDR3 reads CASGLTLGQLYEQYF. DNA of the CDR3: TGTGCTAGTGGTTTGACCCTGGGACAGCTCTACGAGCAGTACTTC.

The chain uses TRBV2 and TRBJ1-6; D is unclear. V lost 5 bases to trimming and J lost 9 bases, with 14 bases between them. Germline V lookup: CDR1 SNHLY, CDR2 FYNNEI. The CDR3 runs to 14 residues. This CDR3 reads CASSPDGGISPLHF. In DNA form, the CDR3 reads TGTGCCAGCAGTCCGGACGGCGGAATTTCACCCCTCCACTTT.

The chain is built from TRBV27 and TRBJ2-3, with D uncertain. Germline loops: CDR1 MNHEY, CDR2 SMNVEV (reference sequence). This CDR3 contains 13 residues. Trimming took 5 bases from V and 9 from J, leaving 15 bases between them. The CDR3 reads CASSPISVHTQYF. Here the CDR3 DNA reads TGTGCCAGCAGTCCAATCTCGGTCCACACGCAGTATTTT.

The sample holds one count of this clonotype. V is TRBV27 and J is TRBJ1-2; possibly TRBD1 for D (5 bases). The V and J ends lost 0 bases and 2 bases respectively, with 7 bases between them. This CDR3 has 14 amino acids. CDR1 is MNHEY and CDR2 is SMNVEV in the germline V gene (reference sequence). The CDR3, as DNA: TGTGCCAGCAGTTTATCATCAGGGAACTATGGCTACACCTTC. Translation: CASSLSSGNYGYTF.

The chain has TRBV11-2 and TRBJ2-1; D possibly corresponds to TRBD2 (6 bases). V lost 5 bases and J lost 9, with 23 bases in between. This CDR3 is 16 amino acids long. Germline CDR1 SGHAT, CDR2 FQNNGV. CDR3 amino acids: CASSPPTGTAGFEQFF. DNA of the CDR3: TGTGCCAGCAGCCCCCCCACCGGGACTGCCGGTTTTGAGCAGTTCTTC.

The chain employs TRBV20-1 and TRBJ1-4, with TRBD1 identical over 9 bases. CDR1 DFQATT and CDR2 SNEGSKA come from the germline V gene (reference sequence). The CDR3 sequence is 15 residues long. V shed 5 bases and J 6 bases; nucleotides not matched to a gene: 10. Written as DNA, the CDR3 is TGCAGTGCTGGTAGTATCGGGGACAGGGATGAAAAACTGTTTTTT. Protein sequence: CSAGSIGDRDEKLFF.

This clonotype was observed a handful of times. The chain carries TRBV28 and TRBJ2-4; D remains unclear. Trimming removed 3 bases at V and 0 bases at J, with 3 bases between. The CDR3 extends over 13 amino acids. The germline gives CDR1 MDHEN, CDR2 SYDVKM. CDR3 in amino acids: CASSFEAKNIQYF. The CDR3 region has the DNA TGTGCCAGCAGTTTCGAAGCCAAAAACATTCAGTACTTC. Full variable domain (remainder filled in from reference TRBV28 and TRBJ2-4): DVKVTQSSRYLVKRTGEKVFLECVQDMDHENMFWYRQDPGLGLRLIYFSYDVKMKEKGDIPEGYSVSREKKERFSLILESASTNQTSMYLCASSFEAKNIQYFGAGTRLSVL.

This chain connects TRBV7-2 to TRBJ1-6, with D possibly TRBD1 on 5 matching bases. Germline loops: CDR1 SGHTA, CDR2 FQGNSA. The V and J ends lost 1 base and 7 bases respectively, with 20 bases between them. This CDR3 has 18 residues. The CDR3 DNA is TGTGCCAGCAGCTTAGGAGCGGGGGGTGTACCTAGAAATTCACCCCTCCACTTT. Translation: CASSLGAGGVPRNSPLHF.

CDR3: CASSELAGGGHEQYF. CDR3 in DNA: TGTGCCAGCAGTGAATTGGCCGGAGGGGGGCATGAGCAGTACTTC. V is TRBV6-1 and J is TRBJ2-5; the D call may be TRBD1 or TRBD2 (6 bases each). The CDR3 is 15 amino acids. The germline gives CDR1 MNHNS, CDR2 SASEGT. With 2 bases removed from V and 11 bases from J, the gap between germline ends came to 21 bases.

The V call is TRBV4-2, the J call TRBJ2-3; TRBD1 matches at 8 bases. J was trimmed by 4 bases and V by 0 bases; bases with no gene match: 9. The CDR3 is 17 amino acids. Per germline, CDR1 LGHNA and CDR2 YNFKEQ. CDR3 nucleotides: TGTGCCAGCAGCCAAGACGCCGCAGGGGGCATCCCAGATACGCAGTATTTT. Amino acids: CASSQDAAGGIPDTQYF.

This clonotype occurred a few times. This chain connects TRBV29-1 to TRBJ2-7; TRBD1 might be the D (5 bases). The V end lost 5 bases, the J end lost 7 bases, and 9 bases lay between the germline ends. This CDR3 is built from 10 residues. In germline, CDR1 is SQVTM, CDR2 ANQGSEA. CDR3 loop: CSVLAGEQYF. The CDR3 DNA sequence: TGCAGCGTTCTGGCAGGGGAGCAGTACTTC.

Concerning this clonotype: An end of the junction differs from the germline gene, which may be a read error. This chain joins TRBV10-3 and TRBJ2-5; D is perhaps TRBD1 or TRBD2 (6 bases each). Germline CDR1 reads ENHRY; CDR2 reads SYGVKD. The CDR3 covers 13 residues. The CDR3 DNA follows: TGCGCCATCGGTAGGGGGGAGCTGGAGACCCAGTACTTC. Its protein is CAIGRGELETQYF.

The J gene is TRBJ2-3, the V gene TRBV2; D ambiguous. The CDR3 length is 12 residues. The ends were cut back, 3 bases at V and 9 bases at J, with 10 bases in the middle. Germline values: CDR1 SNHLY, CDR2 FYNNEI. The CDR3, as DNA: TGTGCCAGCAGTGAGGTTCAAGCAACGCAGTATTTT. This encodes CASSEVQATQYF.

The V and J genes are TRBV4-3 and TRBJ2-7; D remains ambiguous. Looked up from germline, CDR1 is LGHNA and CDR2 is YSLEER. V was pared by 0 bases and J by 0 bases, with 6 bases between. CDR3 length: 14 amino acids. The CDR3 coding sequence is TGCGCCAGCAGCCAAGATTCGAGCTCCTACGAGCAGTACTTC. The encoded protein is CASSQDSSSYEQYF.

This chain uses TRBV6-1 with TRBJ1-1; D is perhaps TRBD1 (6 bases). This CDR3 spans 11 amino acids. Per the germline V gene, CDR1 is MNHNS and CDR2 is SASEGT. V lost 6 bases to trimming and J lost 9 bases, with 11 bases between them. CDR3 residues: CASRLDRKAFF. CDR3 nucleotides: TGTGCCAGCAGACTGGACAGAAAAGCTTTCTTT.

The chain combines TRBV6-6 with TRBJ2-7, with D unresolved. The CDR3 has 10 residues. Germline V CDR1 and CDR2: MNHNY, SVGAGI (reference sequence). V gave up 8 bases and J gave up 7 bases, with 9 bases separating them. The CDR3 DNA reads TGTGCCAGCGGGCTTGTGGAGCAGTACTTC. Amino acid sequence: CASGLVEQYF.